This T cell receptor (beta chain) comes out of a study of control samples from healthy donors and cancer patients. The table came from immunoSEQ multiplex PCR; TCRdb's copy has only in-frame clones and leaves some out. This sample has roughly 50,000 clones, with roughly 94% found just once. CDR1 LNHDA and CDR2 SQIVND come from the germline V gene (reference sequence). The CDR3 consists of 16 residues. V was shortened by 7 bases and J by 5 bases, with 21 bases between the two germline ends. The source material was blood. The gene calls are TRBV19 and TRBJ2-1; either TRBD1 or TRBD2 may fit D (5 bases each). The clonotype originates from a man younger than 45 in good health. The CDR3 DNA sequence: TGTGCCAGTACCAGACTTGGTCGGGAAGGGGACAATGAGCAGTTCTTC. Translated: CASTRLGREGDNEQFF. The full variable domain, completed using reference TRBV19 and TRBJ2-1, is DGGITQSPKYLFRKEGQNVTLSCEQNLNHDAMYWYRQDPGQGLRLIYYSQIVNDFQKGDIAEGYSVSREKKESFPLTVTSAQKNPTAFYLCASTRLGREGDNEQFFGPGTRLTVL.